One sample yielded the 27 T cell receptor beta chains listed below, sequenced in a study of T-cell reconstitution after alpha-beta-depleted transplantation in children. For TCRbeta, the library was prepared with unique molecular identifiers. MiXCR was run by TCRdb on the PCR reads, yielding one entry per CDR3 protein. The repertoire consists of about 980,000 distinct CDR3 sequences, with roughly 31% occurring once and the leading ten covering about 28%. The sample consisted of PBMCs, mostly from graft donor cells, taken 360 days after TCRalphabeta/CD19-depleted stem cell transplant. All receptors derive from a boy in the first two years of life who had a stem cell transplant for SCID, so the T cells may come from the graft donor.

The rearrangement links TRBV5-1 to TRBJ2-5; D may correspond to TRBD1 or TRBD2 (5 bases each). The CDR3 loop spans 17 amino acids. Germline V CDR1 and CDR2: SGHRS, YFSETQ. The germline V and J ends were trimmed by 3 bases and 3 bases, with 21 bases remaining between them. The CDR3 nucleotides are TGCGCCAGCAGCTGGGACCCCGGGGCCTTGGGAAAAGAGACCCAGTACTTC. It yields the protein CASSWDPGALGKETQYF. The full variable domain, rest sourced from reference TRBV5-1 and TRBJ2-5, is KAGVTQTPRYLIKTRGQQVTLSCSPISGHRSVSWYQQTPGQGLQFLFEYFSETQRNKGNFPGRFSGRQFSNSRSEMNVSTLELGDSALYLCASSWDPGALGKETQYFGPGTRLLVL.

This rearrangement joins TRBV4-2 to TRBJ1-1; perhaps TRBD1 as D (6 bases). The CDR3 totals 14 residues. The V gene lost 4 bases and the J gene lost 3 bases, with 12 bases spanning the gap. Germline CDR1 LGHNA, CDR2 YNFKEQ. The chain's CDR3 is CASSRYNRDTEAFF. The CDR3 DNA sequence: TGTGCCAGCAGCCGGTATAACAGGGACACTGAAGCTTTCTTT.

This clonotype was counted at least ten times. The CDR3 sequence is CSVRTGGAGEQYF. For the CDR3, the DNA is TGCAGCGTTCGGACAGGAGGGGCTGGCGAGCAGTACTTC. The chain recombines TRBV29-1 with TRBJ2-7; a possible D gene is TRBD1 (7 bases). The CDR3 runs 13 residues. Germline CDR1 is SQVTM and CDR2 is ANQGSEA. V was trimmed by 5 bases and J by 6 bases, leaving 17 bases between them.

The chain recombines TRBV12-3 or TRBV12-4 with TRBJ2-1, with D tentatively TRBD1 (6 bases). V was trimmed by 6 bases and J by 6 bases, leaving 12 bases between them. This CDR3 has 13 residues. The CDR3 DNA is TGTGCCAGCAGCCACAGGGTTCCCAATGAGCAGTTCTTC. Translating it yields CASSHRVPNEQFF.

This clonotype has a handful of counts. The V and J genes are TRBV9 and TRBJ2-1; 7 nucleotides agree with TRBD1. V was pared by 4 bases and J by 0 bases, with 7 bases of the junction left unmatched. From germline, CDR1 is SGDLS and CDR2 YYNGEE. The CDR3 has 16 amino acids. Here the CDR3 DNA reads TGTGCCAGCAGCCCTAAACAGGGGCCCTCCTACAATGAGCAGTTCTTC. Translating it yields CASSPKQGPSYNEQFF.

The genes are TRBV5-5 and TRBJ1-1; D remains ambiguous. Per germline, CDR1 SGHKS and CDR2 YYEKEE (reference sequence). The CDR3 has 15 residues. V was clipped by 0 bases and J by 4 bases, with 13 bases between them. The DNA of the CDR3 is TGTGCCAGCAGCTTGGGAACATATCGGGCCACTGAAGCTTTCTTT. Amino acids: CASSLGTYRATEAFF. The full variable domain, its missing parts supplied by reference TRBV5-5 and TRBJ1-1, is DAGVTQSPTHLIKTRGQQVTLRCSPISGHKSVSWYQQVLGQGPQFIFQYYEKEERGRGNFPDRFSARQFPNYSSELNVNALLLGDSALYLCASSLGTYRATEAFFGQGTRLTVV.

This clonotype was observed many times. This sequence joins TRBV20-1 and TRBJ2-1; no reliable D call. V lost 0 bases to trimming and J lost 7 bases, with 1 base between them. The CDR3 runs to 10 residues. In germline, CDR1 is DFQATT, CDR2 SNEGSKA (reference sequence). The chain's CDR3 is CSARDNEQFF. In DNA form, the CDR3 reads TGCAGTGCTAGAGATAATGAGCAGTTCTTC.

The genes are TRBV5-5 and TRBJ2-1; 7 bases map to TRBD2. V was clipped by 4 bases and J by 2 bases; unmatched bases: 9. The CDR3 extends over 16 amino acids. CDR1 SGHKS and CDR2 YYEKEE come from the germline V gene (reference sequence). The DNA for the CDR3 is TGTGCCAGCAGCGGACCGACTAGCCACACCTACAATGAGCAGTTCTTC. It translates to CASSGPTSHTYNEQFF.

This clonotype was seen a few times. The chain uses TRBV20-1 and TRBJ2-3; D is unclear. V lost 0 bases and J 0 bases, leaving 10 bases between the germline ends. The CDR3 extends over 15 amino acids. Germline V CDR1 and CDR2: DFQATT, SNEGSKA (reference sequence). DNA of the CDR3: TGCAGTGCTAGAGATCTGTCGATCAGCACAGATACGCAGTATTTT. This gives the protein CSARDLSISTDTQYF.

This chain links TRBV5-1 with TRBJ2-2; 8 positions match TRBD1. With 3 bases clipped from V and 1 base from J, the junction kept 11 bases outside the gene matches. The germline CDR1 and CDR2 sequences are SGHRS and YFSETQ. There are 18 residues in the CDR3. In DNA, the CDR3 is TGCGCCAGCAGCTCGAGAAACGGACAGGGCGTGAACACCGGGGAGCTGTTTTTT. Its translation: CASSSRNGQGVNTGELFF.

To note about this clonotype: One end of the junction varies from germline; a read error may be responsible. The rearrangement joins TRBV7-6 to TRBJ1-2, with a tentative D call TRBD1 (5 bases). CDR3 length: 11 amino acids. From germline, CDR1 is SGHVS and CDR2 FNYEAQ. CDR3 sequence: CASSSGGEIGF. The DNA of the CDR3 is TGTGCCAGCAGCTCTGGGGGGGAAATCGGCTTC.

The chain uses TRBV28 and TRBJ2-2, with D possibly matching TRBD2 (5 bases). From germline, CDR1 is MDHEN and CDR2 SYDVKM. V lost 11 bases to trimming and J lost 5 bases, with 15 bases between them. This CDR3 is built from 13 residues. The chain's CDR3 is CAARGGQTGELFF. CDR3 nucleotides: TGTGCCGCTCGAGGAGGTCAAACCGGGGAGCTGTTTTTT.

V usage is TRBV6-5 and J usage is TRBJ1-2, with 10 bases that match TRBD1. The length of the CDR3 is 17 residues. Germline V gene data show CDR1 as MNHEY and CDR2 as SVGAGI. The junction had 12 bases not matched to a gene; V was cut back by 1 base and J by 7 bases. This chain's CDR3 is CASSYLLPGTGVSGYTF. As DNA, the CDR3 is TGTGCCAGCAGTTACTTACTCCCCGGGACAGGGGTTAGTGGCTACACCTTC.

This clonotype was seen more than once but under ten times. DNA of the CDR3: TGTGCCAGCAGTTTCGACAGCGGGGAGACCCAGTACTTC. Its translation: CASSFDSGETQYF. V gene TRBV12-3 or TRBV12-4 combines with J gene TRBJ2-5; D is possibly TRBD2 (6 bases). V lost 3 bases and J 5 bases, leaving 10 bases between the germline ends. The CDR3 is 13 residues long.

The V call is TRBV6-6, the J call TRBJ1-2, with unresolved D. The CDR3 length is 13 residues. Per germline, CDR1 MNHNY and CDR2 SVGAGI (reference sequence). The V end was cut by 3 bases, the J end by 4 bases, with 9 bases between. The CDR3: CASSYWPGYGYTF. As DNA, the CDR3 is TGTGCCAGCAGTTATTGGCCCGGCTATGGCTACACCTTC.

There are a few counts of this clonotype. The chain joins TRBV12-3 or TRBV12-4 to TRBJ2-3; TRBD2 matches at 9 bases. CDR3 length: 15 amino acids. The junction had 10 bases not matched to a gene; V was cut back by 6 bases and J by 6 bases. The CDR3 DNA follows: TGTGCCAGCAGCCCCGGCGGGGGGGCGTGGGATACGCAGTATTTT. Its translation: CASSPGGGAWDTQYF.

This chain uses TRBV12-3 or TRBV12-4 with TRBJ2-1; 7 nucleotides line up with TRBD2. J gave up 4 bases and V 5 bases, and 5 bases lay outside the gene matches. The CDR3 spans 14 residues. This chain's CDR3 is CASSGAGLYNEQFF. The CDR3 DNA follows: TGTGCCAGCAGTGGAGCGGGGCTGTACAATGAGCAGTTCTTC.

The chain is built from TRBV5-1 and TRBJ2-1; 10 positions match TRBD1. J gave up 5 bases and V 3 bases, and 5 bases lay outside the gene matches. Germline CDR1 reads SGHRS; CDR2 reads YFSETQ. There are 15 residues in the CDR3. CDR3: CASSWGTGENNEQFF. As DNA, the CDR3 is TGCGCCAGCAGCTGGGGGACAGGGGAAAACAATGAGCAGTTCTTC.

The chain is built from TRBV7-6 and TRBJ1-2, with D maybe TRBD1 (5 bases). The germline V and J ends were trimmed by 5 bases and 8 bases, with 18 bases remaining between them. The CDR3 totals 14 residues. CDR1 is SGHVS and CDR2 is FNYEAQ in the germline V gene. In DNA form, the CDR3 reads TGTGCCAGCAGCCCCTCTGGACACACCGGCGGCTACACCTTC. Translating gives CASSPSGHTGGYTF.

The chain joins TRBV7-9 to TRBJ2-7; D remains ambiguous. Germline-derived CDR1 and CDR2 are SEHNR and FQNEAQ (reference sequence). CDR3 length equals 15 residues. V was pared by 5 bases and J by 0 bases, with 14 bases between. CDR3 sequence: CASSPRTVGSYEQYF. The CDR3 bases are TGTGCCAGCAGCCCCCGAACAGTAGGCTCCTACGAGCAGTACTTC. Variable domain in full (rest from reference TRBV7-9 and TRBJ2-7): DTGVSQNPRHKITKRGQNVTFRCDPISEHNRLYWYRQTLGQGPEFLTYFQNEAQLEKSRLLSDRFSAERPKGSFSTLEIQRTEQGDSAMYLCASSPRTVGSYEQYFGPGTRLTVT.

In DNA form, the CDR3 reads TGTGCCAGCAGTCAGTTGGGGACAGGGGAGAGGGAGACCCAGTACTTC. This codes for CASSQLGTGERETQYF. The chain combines TRBV6-2 or TRBV6-3 with TRBJ2-5; TRBD1 matches 10 bases. The length of the CDR3 is 16 residues. CDR1 is MNHEY, CDR2 SVGEGT, per germline. Trimming cost V 5 bases and J 5 bases; bases outside gene matches: 11.

This CDR3 reads CASRLGANRGRPANVLTF. Written as DNA, the CDR3 is TGTGCCAGCAGGTTGGGGGCAAACAGGGGGCGCCCGGCCAACGTCCTGACTTTC. The rearrangement joins TRBV28 to TRBJ2-6, with 9 bases lining up with TRBD1. Losses at the gene ends were 6 bases for V and 6 bases for J; bases not matched to a gene: 15. Germline assignment: CDR1 MDHEN and CDR2 SYDVKM. This CDR3 spans 18 amino acids.

The chain has TRBV12-3 or TRBV12-4 and TRBJ1-3; no clear D gene. This CDR3 spans 14 amino acids. V shed 8 bases and J shed 4 bases, with 15 bases lying between them. CDR3 sequence reads: CASRDLGTGNTIYF. The DNA of the CDR3 is TGTGCCAGCCGCGACCTGGGAACGGGAAACACCATATATTTT.

This chain joins TRBV19 and TRBJ2-1, with 7 bases lining up with TRBD1. The CDR3 sequence is 16 residues long. The trim removed 1 base at V and 7 bases at J, leaving 10 bases unmatched. Germline V gives CDR1 LNHDA, CDR2 SQIVND (reference sequence). The CDR3 coding sequence is TGTGCCAGTAGTATAGGAAGGGTAGGGGGCATGAATGAGCAGTTCTTC. Encoded protein: CASSIGRVGGMNEQFF.

The V call is TRBV5-1, the J call TRBJ1-2; maybe TRBD1 (6 bases). The V end lost 4 bases, the J end lost 2 bases, and 18 bases lay between the germline ends. The germline V gene encodes CDR1 SGHRS and CDR2 YFSETQ. This CDR3 contains 16 residues. The CDR3 nucleotides read TGCGCCAGCAGCCCAGACGAAGGGGGGGCCAACTATGGCTACACCTTC. It encodes CASSPDEGGANYGYTF. Drawing the rest from reference TRBV5-1 and TRBJ1-2, the complete variable domain is KAGVTQTPRYLIKTRGQQVTLSCSPISGHRSVSWYQQTPGQGLQFLFEYFSETQRNKGNFPGRFSGRQFSNSRSEMNVSTLELGDSALYLCASSPDEGGANYGYTFGSGTRLTVV.

This clonotype was seen a few times. The V call is TRBV6-6, the J call TRBJ2-3; D remains ambiguous. V was shortened by 10 bases and J by 2 bases, with 7 bases between the two germline ends. Germline CDR1 is MNHNY and CDR2 is SVGAGI (reference sequence). The length of the CDR3 is 11 residues. The CDR3 bases are TGTGCCACCGCGGCCACAGATACGCAGTATTTT. This encodes CATAATDTQYF.

This clonotype was observed a handful of times. The chain joins TRBV24-1 to TRBJ2-4; TRBD1 is a possible D gene (6 bases). Germline V CDR1 and CDR2: KGHDR, SFDVKD. The CDR3 is made up of 12 amino acids. V shed 4 bases and J shed 13 bases, with 13 bases lying between them. CDR3 sequence (DNA): TGTGCCACCAGTGACCCCTGGGACACCCAGTACTTC. As protein: CATSDPWDTQYF.